The clone carrying this T cell receptor (beta chain) occurred a few times. The antigen is undetermined. Germline values: CDR1 SGHTA, CDR2 FQGNSA. Trimming stripped 6 bases from V and 2 bases from J, with 10 bases between. The CDR3 is 13 amino acids. The sample originates from a study of T cells after yellow fever vaccination. Findings of the study overall: Although the secondary response was weaker, it peaked faster, at day 5 versus 15.

5'RACE template switching generated TCR cDNA, adding a universal primer site and UMIs. TCRdb fed the 5' RACE reads into MiXCR, producing one record per CDR3 protein. This sample has more than 300,000 distinct CDR3 sequences, with about 11% found just once. The chain links TRBV7-2 to TRBJ2-5; possibly TRBD2 for D (6 bases). This clonotype was obtained from a man between 18 and 29 years old who received the YFV17D yellow fever vaccine. The sample was CD4+ T cells sorted from PBMCs, taken 45 days after the yellow fever booster vaccination. CDR3 amino acids: CASRTGGQETQYF. In DNA, the CDR3 is TGTGCCAGCAGGACCGGGGGTCAAGAGACCCAGTACTTC.